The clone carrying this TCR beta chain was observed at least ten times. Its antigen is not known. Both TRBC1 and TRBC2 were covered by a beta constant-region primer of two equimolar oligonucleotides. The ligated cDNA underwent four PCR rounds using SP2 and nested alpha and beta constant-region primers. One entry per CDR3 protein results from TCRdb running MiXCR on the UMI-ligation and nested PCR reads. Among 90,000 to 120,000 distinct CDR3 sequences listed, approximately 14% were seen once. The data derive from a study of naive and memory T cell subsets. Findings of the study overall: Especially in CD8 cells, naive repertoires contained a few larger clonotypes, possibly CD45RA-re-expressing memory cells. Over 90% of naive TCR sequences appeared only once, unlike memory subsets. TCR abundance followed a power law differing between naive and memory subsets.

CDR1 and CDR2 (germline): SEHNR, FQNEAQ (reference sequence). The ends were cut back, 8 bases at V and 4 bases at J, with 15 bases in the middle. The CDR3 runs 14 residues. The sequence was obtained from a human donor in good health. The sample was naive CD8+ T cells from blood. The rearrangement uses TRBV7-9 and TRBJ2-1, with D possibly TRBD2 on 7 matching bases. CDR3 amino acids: CASGGASGYNEQFF. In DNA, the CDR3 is TGTGCCAGCGGGGGGGCTAGCGGTTACAATGAGCAGTTCTTC.